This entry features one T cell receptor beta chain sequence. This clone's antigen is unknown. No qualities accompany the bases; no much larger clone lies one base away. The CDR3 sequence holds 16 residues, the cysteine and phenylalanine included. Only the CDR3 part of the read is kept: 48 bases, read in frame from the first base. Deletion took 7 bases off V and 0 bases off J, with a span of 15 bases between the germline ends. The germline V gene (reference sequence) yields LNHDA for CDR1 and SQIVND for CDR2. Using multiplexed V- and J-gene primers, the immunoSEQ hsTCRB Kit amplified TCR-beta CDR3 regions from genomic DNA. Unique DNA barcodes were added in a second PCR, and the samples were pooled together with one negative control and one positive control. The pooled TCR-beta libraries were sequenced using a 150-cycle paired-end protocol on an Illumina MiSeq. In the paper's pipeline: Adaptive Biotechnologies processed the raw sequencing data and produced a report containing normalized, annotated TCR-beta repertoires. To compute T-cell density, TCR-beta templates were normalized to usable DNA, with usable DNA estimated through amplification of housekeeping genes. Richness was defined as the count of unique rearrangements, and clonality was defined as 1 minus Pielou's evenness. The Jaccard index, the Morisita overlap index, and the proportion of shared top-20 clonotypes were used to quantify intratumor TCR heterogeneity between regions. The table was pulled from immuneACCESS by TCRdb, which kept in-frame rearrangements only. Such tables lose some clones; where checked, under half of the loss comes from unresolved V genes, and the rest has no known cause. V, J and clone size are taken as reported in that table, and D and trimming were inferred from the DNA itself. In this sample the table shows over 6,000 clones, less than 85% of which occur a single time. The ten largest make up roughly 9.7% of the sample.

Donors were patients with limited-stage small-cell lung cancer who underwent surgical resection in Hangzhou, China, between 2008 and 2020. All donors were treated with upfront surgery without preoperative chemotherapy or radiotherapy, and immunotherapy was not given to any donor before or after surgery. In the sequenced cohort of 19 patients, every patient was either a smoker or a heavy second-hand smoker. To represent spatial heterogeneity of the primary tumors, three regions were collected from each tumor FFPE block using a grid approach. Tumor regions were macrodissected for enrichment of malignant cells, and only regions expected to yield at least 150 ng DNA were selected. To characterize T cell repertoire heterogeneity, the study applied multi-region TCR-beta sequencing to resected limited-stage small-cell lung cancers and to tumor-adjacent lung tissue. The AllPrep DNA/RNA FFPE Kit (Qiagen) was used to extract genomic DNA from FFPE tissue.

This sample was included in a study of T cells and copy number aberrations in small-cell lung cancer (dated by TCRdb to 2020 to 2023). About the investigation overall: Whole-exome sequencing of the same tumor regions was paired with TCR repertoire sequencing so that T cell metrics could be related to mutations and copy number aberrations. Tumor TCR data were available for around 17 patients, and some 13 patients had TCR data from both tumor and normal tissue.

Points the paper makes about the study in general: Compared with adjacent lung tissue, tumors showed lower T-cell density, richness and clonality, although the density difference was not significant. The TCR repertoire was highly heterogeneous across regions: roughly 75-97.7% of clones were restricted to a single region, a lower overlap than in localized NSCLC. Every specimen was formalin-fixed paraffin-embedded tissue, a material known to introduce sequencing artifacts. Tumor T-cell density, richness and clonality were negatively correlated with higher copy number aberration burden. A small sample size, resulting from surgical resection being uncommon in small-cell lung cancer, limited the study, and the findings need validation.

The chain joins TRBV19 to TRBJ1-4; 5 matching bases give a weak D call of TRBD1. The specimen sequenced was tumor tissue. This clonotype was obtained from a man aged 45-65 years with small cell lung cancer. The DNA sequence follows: TGTGCCAGTATGGGCCCAGGGTTAGCAACTAATGAAAAACTGTTTTTT. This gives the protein CASMGPGLATNEKLFF.